This T cell receptor beta chain was captured by sequencing in a study of cytomegalovirus exposure and HLA in healthy donors. Findings and caveats of the study: Prediction of most subjects' HLA-A and HLA-B alleles by TCR beta sequences was reportedly accurate. An analysis that came later showed most CMV-associated TCR beta chains appearing HLA-restricted. Productive status was seen about 87% or about 30% of the time for most TCR beta V segments in an earlier analysis.

With regard to this clone: Its specificity is not known.

The ends lost 4 bases at V and 1 base at J; junction bases unmatched: 3. CDR1 is SGHRS, CDR2 YFSETQ, per germline. The length of the CDR3 is 14 residues. 60 Vbeta and 13 Jbeta primers were used in PCR. The protocol was immunoSEQ multiplex PCR, while the TCRdb copy is restricted to in-frame clones and leaves out a portion. The profile shows around 100,000 clones, roughly 69% of them singletons. The V call is TRBV5-1, the J call TRBJ1-1, with TRBD1 matching 8 bases. Sequencing was performed on PBMCs. This sequence was found in a woman aged 25 to 45 in good health and CMV-seronegative. The DNA for the CDR3 is TGCGCCAGCAGCCATACAGGGGGGAACACTGAAGCTTTCTTT. It codes for CASSHTGGNTEAFF.